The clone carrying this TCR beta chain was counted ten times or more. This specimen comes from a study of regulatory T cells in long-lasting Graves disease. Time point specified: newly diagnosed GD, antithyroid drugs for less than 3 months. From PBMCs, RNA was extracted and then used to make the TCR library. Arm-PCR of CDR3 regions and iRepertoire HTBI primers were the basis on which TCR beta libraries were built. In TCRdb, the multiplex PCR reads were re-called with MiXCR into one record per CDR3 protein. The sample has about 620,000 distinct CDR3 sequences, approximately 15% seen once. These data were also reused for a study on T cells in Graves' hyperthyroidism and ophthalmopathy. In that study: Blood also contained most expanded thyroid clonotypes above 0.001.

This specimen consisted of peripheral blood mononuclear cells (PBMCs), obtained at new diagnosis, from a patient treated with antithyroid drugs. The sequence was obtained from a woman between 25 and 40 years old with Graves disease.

This chain's CDR3 is CASSFRSQTSGVANTQYF. CDR3 in DNA: TGCGCCAGCAGCTTCCGGTCCCAGACTAGCGGGGTTGCAAATACGCAGTATTTT. The rearrangement uses TRBV5-1 and TRBJ2-3, with 11 bases identical to TRBD2. This CDR3 is built from 18 residues. The V segment lost 2 bases and the J segment 7 bases; nucleotides outside the gene matches: 15. Germline CDR1 reads SGHRS; CDR2 reads YFSETQ.